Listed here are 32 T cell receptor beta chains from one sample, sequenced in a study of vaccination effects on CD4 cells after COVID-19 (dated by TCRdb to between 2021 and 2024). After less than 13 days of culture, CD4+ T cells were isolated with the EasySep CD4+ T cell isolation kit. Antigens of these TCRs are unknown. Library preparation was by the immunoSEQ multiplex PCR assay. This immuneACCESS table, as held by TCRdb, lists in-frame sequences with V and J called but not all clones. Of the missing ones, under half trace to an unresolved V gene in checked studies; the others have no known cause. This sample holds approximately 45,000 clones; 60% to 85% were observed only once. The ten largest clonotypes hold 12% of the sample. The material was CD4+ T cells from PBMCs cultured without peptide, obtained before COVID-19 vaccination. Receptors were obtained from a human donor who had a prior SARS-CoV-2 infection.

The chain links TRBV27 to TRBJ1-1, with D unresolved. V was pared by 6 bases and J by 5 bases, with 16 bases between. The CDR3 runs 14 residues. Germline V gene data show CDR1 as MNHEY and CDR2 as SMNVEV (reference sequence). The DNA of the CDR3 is TGTGCCAGCAGAGACGGGGTTTCGGGGACTGAAGCTTTCTTT. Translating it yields CASRDGVSGTEAFF.

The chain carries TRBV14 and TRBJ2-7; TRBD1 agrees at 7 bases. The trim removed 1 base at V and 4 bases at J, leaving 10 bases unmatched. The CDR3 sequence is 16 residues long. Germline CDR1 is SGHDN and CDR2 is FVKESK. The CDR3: CASSQVKGAWEYEQYF. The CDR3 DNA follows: TGTGCCAGCAGCCAAGTTAAGGGGGCTTGGGAATACGAGCAGTACTTC.

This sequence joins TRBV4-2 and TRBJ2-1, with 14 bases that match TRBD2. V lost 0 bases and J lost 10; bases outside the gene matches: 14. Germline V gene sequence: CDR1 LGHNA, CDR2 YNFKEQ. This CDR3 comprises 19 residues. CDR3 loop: CASSQDNPAGLAGAQEQFF. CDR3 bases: TGTGCCAGCAGCCAAGATAATCCAGCGGGACTAGCGGGAGCTCAGGAGCAGTTCTTC.

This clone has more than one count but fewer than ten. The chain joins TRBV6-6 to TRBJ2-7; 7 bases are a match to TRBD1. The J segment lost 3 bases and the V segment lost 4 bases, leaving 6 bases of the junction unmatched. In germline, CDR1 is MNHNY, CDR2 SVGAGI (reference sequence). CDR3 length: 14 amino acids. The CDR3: CASSSSDRVYEQYF. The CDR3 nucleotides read TGTGCCAGCAGTTCCTCCGACAGGGTCTACGAGCAGTACTTC.

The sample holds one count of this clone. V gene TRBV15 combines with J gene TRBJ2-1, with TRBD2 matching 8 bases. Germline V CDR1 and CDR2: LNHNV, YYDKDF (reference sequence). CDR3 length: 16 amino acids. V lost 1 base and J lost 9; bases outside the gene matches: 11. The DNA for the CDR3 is TGTGCCACCAGCAGAGTATTCGGGGGGGGCTGGGGTGAGCAGTTCTTC. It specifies CATSRVFGGGWGEQFF. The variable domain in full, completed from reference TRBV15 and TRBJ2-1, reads DAMVIQNPRYQVTQFGKPVTLSCSQTLNHNVMYWYQQKSSQAPKLLFHYYDKDFNNEADTPDNFQSRRPNTSFCFLDIRSPGLGDTAMYLCATSRVFGGGWGEQFFGPGTRLTVL.

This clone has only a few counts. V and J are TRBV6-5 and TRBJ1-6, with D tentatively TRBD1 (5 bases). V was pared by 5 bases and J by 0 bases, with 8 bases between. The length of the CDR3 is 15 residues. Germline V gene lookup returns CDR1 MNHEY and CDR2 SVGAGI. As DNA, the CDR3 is TGTGCCAGCAGTAAGGGGAGCTCCTATAATTCACCCCTCCACTTT. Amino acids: CASSKGSSYNSPLHF.

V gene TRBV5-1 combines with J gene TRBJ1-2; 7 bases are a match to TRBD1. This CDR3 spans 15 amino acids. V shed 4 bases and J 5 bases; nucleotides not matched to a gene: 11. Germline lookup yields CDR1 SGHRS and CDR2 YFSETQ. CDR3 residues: CASSGGQYAFYGYTF. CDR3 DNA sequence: TGCGCCAGCAGCGGGGGACAGTACGCTTTTTATGGCTACACCTTC. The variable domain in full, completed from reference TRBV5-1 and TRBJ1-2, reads KAGVTQTPRYLIKTRGQQVTLSCSPISGHRSVSWYQQTPGQGLQFLFEYFSETQRNKGNFPGRFSGRQFSNSRSEMNVSTLELGDSALYLCASSGGQYAFYGYTFGSGTRLTVV.

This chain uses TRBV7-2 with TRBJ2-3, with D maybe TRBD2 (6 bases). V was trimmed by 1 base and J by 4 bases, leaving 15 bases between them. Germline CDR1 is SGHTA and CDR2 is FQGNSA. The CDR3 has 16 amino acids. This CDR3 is CASSLEFGRVSDTQYF. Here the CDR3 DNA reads TGTGCCAGCAGCTTAGAATTCGGGAGAGTGTCAGATACGCAGTATTTT.

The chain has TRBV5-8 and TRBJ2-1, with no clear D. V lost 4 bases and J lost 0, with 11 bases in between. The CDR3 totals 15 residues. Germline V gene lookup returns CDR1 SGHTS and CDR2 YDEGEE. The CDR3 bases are TGTGCCAGCAGCCCATTACGAAGCTCCTACAATGAGCAGTTCTTC. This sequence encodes CASSPLRSSYNEQFF. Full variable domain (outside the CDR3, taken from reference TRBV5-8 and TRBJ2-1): EAGVTQSPTHLIKTRGQQATLRCSPISGHTSVYWYQQALGLGLQFLLWYDEGEERNRGNFPPRFSGRQFPNYSSELNVNALELEDSALYLCASSPLRSSYNEQFFGPGTRLTVL.

DNA for the CDR3: TGCGCCAGCAGCTCCTTACTGAGCGGGGACATCTCCTACGAGCAGTACTTC. Its protein product is CASSSLLSGDISYEQYF. The gene calls are TRBV5-1 and TRBJ2-7; D perhaps matches TRBD2 (7 bases). V was cut by 3 bases and J by 0 bases, with 19 bases left in between. Germline V gene lookup returns CDR1 SGHRS and CDR2 YFSETQ. The CDR3 has 17 amino acids.

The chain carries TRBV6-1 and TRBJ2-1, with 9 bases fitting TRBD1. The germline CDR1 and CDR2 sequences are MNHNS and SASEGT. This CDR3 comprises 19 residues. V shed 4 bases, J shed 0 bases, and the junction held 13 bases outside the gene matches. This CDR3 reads CASSGKGQGKGGSYNEQFF. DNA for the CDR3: TGTGCCAGCAGTGGGAAAGGACAGGGGAAAGGTGGCTCCTACAATGAGCAGTTCTTC.

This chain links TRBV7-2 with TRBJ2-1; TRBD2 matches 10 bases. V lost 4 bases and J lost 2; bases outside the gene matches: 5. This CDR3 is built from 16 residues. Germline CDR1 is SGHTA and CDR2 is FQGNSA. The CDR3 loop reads CASSSRSGGPYNEQFF. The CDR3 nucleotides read TGTGCCAGCAGCTCCCGTAGCGGGGGGCCCTACAATGAGCAGTTCTTC.

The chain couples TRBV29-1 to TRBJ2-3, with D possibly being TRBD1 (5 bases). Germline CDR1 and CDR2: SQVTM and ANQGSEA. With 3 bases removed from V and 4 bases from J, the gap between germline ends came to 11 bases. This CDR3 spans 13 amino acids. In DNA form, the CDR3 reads TGCAGCGTTGACAAGGGGCTGCCAGATACGCAGTATTTT. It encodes CSVDKGLPDTQYF.

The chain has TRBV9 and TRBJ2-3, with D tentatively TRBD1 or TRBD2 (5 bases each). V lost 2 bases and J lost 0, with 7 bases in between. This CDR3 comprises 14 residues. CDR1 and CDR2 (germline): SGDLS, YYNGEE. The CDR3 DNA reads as TGTGCCAGCAGCGTGAGGGGAAGCACAGATACGCAGTATTTT. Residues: CASSVRGSTDTQYF.

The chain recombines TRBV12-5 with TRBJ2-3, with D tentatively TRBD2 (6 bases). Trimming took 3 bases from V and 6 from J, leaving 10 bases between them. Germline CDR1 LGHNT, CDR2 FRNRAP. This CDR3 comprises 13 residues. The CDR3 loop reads CASGFAGLDTQYF. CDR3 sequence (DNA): TGTGCTAGTGGTTTTGCGGGACTCGATACGCAGTATTTT.

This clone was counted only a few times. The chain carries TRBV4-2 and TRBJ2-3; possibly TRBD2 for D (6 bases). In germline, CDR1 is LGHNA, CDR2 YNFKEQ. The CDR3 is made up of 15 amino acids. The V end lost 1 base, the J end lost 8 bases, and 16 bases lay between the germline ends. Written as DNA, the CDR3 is TGTGCCAGCAGCCAAGTTGGGGGGACGGGCGCTACGCAGTATTTT. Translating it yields CASSQVGGTGATQYF.

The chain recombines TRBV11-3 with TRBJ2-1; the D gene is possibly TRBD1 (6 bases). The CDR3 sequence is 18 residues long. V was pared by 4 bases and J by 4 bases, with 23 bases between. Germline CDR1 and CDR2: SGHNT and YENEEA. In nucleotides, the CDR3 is TGTGCCAGCAGCTCGCAATCTTGGGGGAGCAGGGGATACAATGAGCAGTTCTTC. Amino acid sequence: CASSSQSWGSRGYNEQFF.

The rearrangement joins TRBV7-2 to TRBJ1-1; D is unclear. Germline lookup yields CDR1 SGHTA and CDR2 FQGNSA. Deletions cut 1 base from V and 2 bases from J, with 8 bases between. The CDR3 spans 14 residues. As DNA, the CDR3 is TGTGCCAGCAGCTTAGAAGTGGCAAACACTGAAGCTTTCTTT. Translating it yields CASSLEVANTEAFF.

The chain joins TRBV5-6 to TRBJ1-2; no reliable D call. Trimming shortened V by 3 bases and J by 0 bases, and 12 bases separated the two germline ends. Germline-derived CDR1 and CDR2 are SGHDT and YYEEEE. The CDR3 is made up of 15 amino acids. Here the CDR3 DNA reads TGTGCCAGCAGCTACCAGTCAGTGGCTAACTATGGCTACACCTTC. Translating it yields CASSYQSVANYGYTF.

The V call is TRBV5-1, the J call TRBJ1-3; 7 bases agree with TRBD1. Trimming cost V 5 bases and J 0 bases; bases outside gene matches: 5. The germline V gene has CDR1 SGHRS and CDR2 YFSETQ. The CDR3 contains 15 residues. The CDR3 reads CASRPTGSSGNTIYF. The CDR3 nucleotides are TGCGCCAGCAGACCGACAGGGAGCTCTGGAAACACCATATATTTT.

The CDR3 sequence is CASSQGLAGANTGELFF. For the CDR3, the DNA is TGTGCCAGCAGCCAAGGACTAGCGGGGGCGAACACCGGGGAGCTGTTTTTT. This chain links TRBV3-1 (or the pseudogene TRBV3-2) with TRBJ2-2; TRBD2 matches 12 bases. Unmatched junction bases numbered 0, after V lost 1 base and J lost 0 bases. CDR1 and CDR2 (germline): LGHDT, YNNKEL (reference sequence). The CDR3 runs 17 residues.

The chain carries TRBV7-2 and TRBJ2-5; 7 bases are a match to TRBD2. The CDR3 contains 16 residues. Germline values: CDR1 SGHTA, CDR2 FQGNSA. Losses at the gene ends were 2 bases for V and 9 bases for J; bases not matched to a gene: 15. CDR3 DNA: TGTGCCAGCAGCTTACAAGCGGGGAGTTCGGGATGGGCCCAGTACTTC. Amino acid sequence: CASSLQAGSSGWAQYF.

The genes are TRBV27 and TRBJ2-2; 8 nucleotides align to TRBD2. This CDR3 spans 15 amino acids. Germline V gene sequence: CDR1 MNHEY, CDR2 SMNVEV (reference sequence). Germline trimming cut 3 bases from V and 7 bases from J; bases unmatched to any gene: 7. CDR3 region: CASSFNQREIGELFF. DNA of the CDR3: TGTGCCAGCAGTTTTAATCAGCGGGAGATCGGGGAGCTGTTTTTT.

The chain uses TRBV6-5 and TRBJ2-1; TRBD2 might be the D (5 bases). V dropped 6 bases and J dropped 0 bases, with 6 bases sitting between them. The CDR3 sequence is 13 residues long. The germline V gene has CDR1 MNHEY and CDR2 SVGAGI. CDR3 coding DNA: TGTGCCAGCAGCGACTACTCCTACAATGAGCAGTTCTTC. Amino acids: CASSDYSYNEQFF.

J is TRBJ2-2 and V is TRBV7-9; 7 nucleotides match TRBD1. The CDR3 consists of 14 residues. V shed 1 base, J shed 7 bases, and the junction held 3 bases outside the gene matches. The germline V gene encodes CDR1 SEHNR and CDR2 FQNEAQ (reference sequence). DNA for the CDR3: TGTGCCAGCAGCTTAGTACAGGGGCACGGGGAGCTGTTTTTT. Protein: CASSLVQGHGELFF.

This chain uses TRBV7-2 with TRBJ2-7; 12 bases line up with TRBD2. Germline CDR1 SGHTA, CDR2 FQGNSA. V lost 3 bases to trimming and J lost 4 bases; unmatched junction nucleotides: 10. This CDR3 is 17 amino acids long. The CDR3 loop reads CASSFISAGTSGYEQYF. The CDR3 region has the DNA TGTGCCAGCAGCTTTATAAGCGCCGGGACTAGCGGGTACGAGCAGTACTTC.

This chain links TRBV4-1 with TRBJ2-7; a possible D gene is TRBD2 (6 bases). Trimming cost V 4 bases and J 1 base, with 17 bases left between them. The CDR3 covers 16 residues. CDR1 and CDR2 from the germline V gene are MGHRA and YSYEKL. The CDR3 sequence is CASSRLPAGRSYEQYF. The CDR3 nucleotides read TGCGCCAGCAGCCGCCTCCCGGCGGGACGGTCCTACGAGCAGTACTTC.

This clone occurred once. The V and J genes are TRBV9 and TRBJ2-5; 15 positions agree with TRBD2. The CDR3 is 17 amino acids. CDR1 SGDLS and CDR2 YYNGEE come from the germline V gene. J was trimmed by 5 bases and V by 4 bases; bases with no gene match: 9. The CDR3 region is CASSKGTSGGRGETQYF. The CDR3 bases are TGTGCCAGCAGCAAAGGGACTAGCGGGGGGCGAGGGGAGACCCAGTACTTC.

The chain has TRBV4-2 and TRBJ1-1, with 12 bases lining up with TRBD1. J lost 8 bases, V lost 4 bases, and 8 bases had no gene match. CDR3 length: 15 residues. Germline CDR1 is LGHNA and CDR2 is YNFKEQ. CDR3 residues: CASSLWGDRGQEAFF. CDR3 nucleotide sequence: TGTGCCAGCAGCCTCTGGGGGGACAGGGGGCAAGAAGCTTTCTTT.

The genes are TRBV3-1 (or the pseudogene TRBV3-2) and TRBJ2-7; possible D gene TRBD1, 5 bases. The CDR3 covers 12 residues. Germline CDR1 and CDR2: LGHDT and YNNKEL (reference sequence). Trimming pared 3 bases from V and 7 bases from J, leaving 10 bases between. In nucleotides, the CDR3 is TGTGCCAGCAGCCATGGGCAGGGTGAGCAGTACTTC. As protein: CASSHGQGEQYF.

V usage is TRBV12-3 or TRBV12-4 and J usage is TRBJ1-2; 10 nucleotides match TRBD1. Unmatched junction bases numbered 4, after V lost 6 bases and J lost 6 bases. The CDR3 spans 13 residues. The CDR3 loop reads CASRRDRGNGYTF. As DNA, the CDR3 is TGTGCCAGCAGAAGGGACAGGGGTAATGGCTACACCTTC.

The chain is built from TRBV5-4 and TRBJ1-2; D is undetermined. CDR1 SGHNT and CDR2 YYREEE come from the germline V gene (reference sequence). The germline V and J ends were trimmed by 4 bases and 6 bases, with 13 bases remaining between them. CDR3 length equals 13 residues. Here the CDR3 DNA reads TGTGCCAGCAGCCAAAGCGGGGTGGATGGCTACACCTTC. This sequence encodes CASSQSGVDGYTF.